Listed below are T cell receptor beta chains from one sample, sequenced in a study of blood T cell repertoires in COVID-19. Clones were read by immunoSEQ multiplex PCR, and TCRdb kept only the in-frame ones, dropping some. The data contain 260,000 or so clones, about 91% of them singletons. The specimen was PBMCs or T cells enriched from blood (not recorded which). These receptors all come from a woman aged 40 to 50 with acute COVID-19. Each CDR3 is given with its conserved first and last residue.

v_gene,j_gene,CDR3aa
TRBV3-1/TRBV3-2,TRBJ1-3,CASSQGAGWGGNTIYF
TRBV7-3,TRBJ2-3,CASSLRGRVLDTQYF
TRBV6-2/TRBV6-3,TRBJ2-3,CASSKAGTDTQYF
TRBV10-2,TRBJ1-1,CASSDQNTEAFF
TRBV24-1,TRBJ1-2,CATSGMAEDGYTF
TRBV18,TRBJ1-2,CASSPGQGSGYTF
TRBV5-1,TRBJ2-5,CASSRDRVRETQYF
TRBV7-2,TRBJ1-5,CASSLGTGMGNQPQHF
TRBV7-9,TRBJ1-2,CASSLAGGQESGYTF
TRBV6-5,TRBJ1-6,CASSALVDLSSPLHF
TRBV29-1,TRBJ1-2,CSVEDAGGGYTF
TRBV19,TRBJ1-1,CASSIQGAWGTEAFF
TRBV28,TRBJ2-7,CASSAAGTKNYEQYF
TRBV6-1,TRBJ1-1,CASSDLMNTEAFF
TRBV27,TRBJ2-3,CASSHRGGRFTDTQYF
TRBV7-8,TRBJ2-1,CASSLDTAGVNEQFF
TRBV9,TRBJ2-5,CASTAGAGETQYF
TRBV5-1,TRBJ1-4,CASSLGQENEKLFF